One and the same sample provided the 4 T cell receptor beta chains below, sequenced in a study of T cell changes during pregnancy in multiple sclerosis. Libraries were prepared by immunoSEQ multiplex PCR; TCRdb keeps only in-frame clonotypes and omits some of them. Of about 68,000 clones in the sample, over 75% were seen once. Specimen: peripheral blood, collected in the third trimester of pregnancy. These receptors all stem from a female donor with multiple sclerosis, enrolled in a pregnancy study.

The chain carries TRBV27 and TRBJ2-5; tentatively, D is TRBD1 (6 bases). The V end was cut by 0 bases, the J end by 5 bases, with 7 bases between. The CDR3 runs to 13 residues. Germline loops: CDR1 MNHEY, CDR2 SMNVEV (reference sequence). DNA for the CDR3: TGTGCCAGCAGTTTATCCCAGGGGGAGACCCAGTACTTC. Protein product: CASSLSQGETQYF.

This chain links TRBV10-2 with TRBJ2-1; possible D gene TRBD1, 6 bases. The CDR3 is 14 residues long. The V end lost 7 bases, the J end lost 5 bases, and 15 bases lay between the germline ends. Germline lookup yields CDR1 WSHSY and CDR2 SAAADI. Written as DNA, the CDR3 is TGCGCCAGCAACGGCCAGGGGAGTAACAATGAGCAGTTCTTC. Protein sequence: CASNGQGSNNEQFF.

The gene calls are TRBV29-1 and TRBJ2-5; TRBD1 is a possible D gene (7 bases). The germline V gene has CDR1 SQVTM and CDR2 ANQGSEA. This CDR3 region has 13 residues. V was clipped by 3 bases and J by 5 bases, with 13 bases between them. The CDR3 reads CSVESGGLETQYF. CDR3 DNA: TGCAGCGTTGAGTCAGGGGGGTTGGAGACCCAGTACTTC.

The CDR3 DNA is TGTGCCAGCTCCCAAGGCGGGGGGTATGGAGATGGCTACACCTTC. This translates into CASSQGGGYGDGYTF. V gene TRBV18 combines with J gene TRBJ1-2, with D possibly being TRBD1 (5 bases). V was cut by 6 bases and J by 6 bases, with 20 bases left in between. The CDR3 spans 15 residues. Germline V lookup: CDR1 KGHSH, CDR2 LQKENI.